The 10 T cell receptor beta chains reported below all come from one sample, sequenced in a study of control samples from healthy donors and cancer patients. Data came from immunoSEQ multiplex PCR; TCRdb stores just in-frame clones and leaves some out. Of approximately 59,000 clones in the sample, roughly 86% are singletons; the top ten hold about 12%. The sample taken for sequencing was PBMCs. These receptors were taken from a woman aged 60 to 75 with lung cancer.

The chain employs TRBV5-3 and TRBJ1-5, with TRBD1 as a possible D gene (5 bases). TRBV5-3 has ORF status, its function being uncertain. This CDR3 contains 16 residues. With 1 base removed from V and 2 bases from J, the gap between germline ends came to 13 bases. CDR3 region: CARSLCEAGCNQPQHF. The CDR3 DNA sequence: TGTGCCAGAAGCTTGTGTGAGGCAGGGTGCAATCAGCCCCAGCATTTT.

In nucleotides, the CDR3 is TGTGCCAGCAGCGTAGAGCCAGGCCGAGGAGCTTTCTTT. It specifies CASSVEPGRGAFF. V gene TRBV9 combines with J gene TRBJ1-1, with D unclear. This CDR3 is 13 amino acids long. V was pared by 0 bases and J by 10 bases, with 13 bases between. Germline values: CDR1 SGDLS, CDR2 YYNGEE. The entire variable domain, with the rest obtained from reference TRBV9 and TRBJ1-1, is as follows: DSGVTQTPKHLITATGQRVTLRCSPRSGDLSVYWYQQSLDQGLQFLIQYYNGEERAKGNILERFSAQQFPDLHSELNLSSLELGDSALYFCASSVEPGRGAFFGQGTRLTVV.

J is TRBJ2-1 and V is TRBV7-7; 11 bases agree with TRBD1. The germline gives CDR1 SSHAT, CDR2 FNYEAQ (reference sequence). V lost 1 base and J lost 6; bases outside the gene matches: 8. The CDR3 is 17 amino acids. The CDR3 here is CASSLVPFGTGGNEQFF. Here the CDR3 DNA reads TGTGCCAGCAGCTTAGTACCGTTTGGGACAGGGGGCAATGAGCAGTTCTTC.

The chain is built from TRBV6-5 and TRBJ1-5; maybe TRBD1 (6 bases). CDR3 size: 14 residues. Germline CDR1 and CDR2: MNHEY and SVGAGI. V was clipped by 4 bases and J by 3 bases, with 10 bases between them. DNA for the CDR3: TGTGCCAGCAGTTCCACAGGGCCCAATCAGCCCCAGCATTTT. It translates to CASSSTGPNQPQHF.

CDR3 amino acids: CASSQEIHSGNTIYF. In DNA form, the CDR3 reads TGCGCCAGCAGCCAAGAGATCCACTCTGGAAACACCATATATTTT. The rearrangement uses TRBV4-1 and TRBJ1-3; no firm D call. This CDR3 comprises 15 residues. V gave up 0 bases and J gave up 0 bases, with 6 bases separating them. Germline V gene lookup returns CDR1 MGHRA and CDR2 YSYEKL.

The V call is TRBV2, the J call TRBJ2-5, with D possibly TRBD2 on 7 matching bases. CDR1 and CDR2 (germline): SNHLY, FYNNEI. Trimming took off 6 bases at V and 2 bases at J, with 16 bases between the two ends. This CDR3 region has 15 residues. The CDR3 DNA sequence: TGTGCCAGCAGCTACGTGGGGGGGCAGCAAGAGACCCAGTACTTC. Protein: CASSYVGGQQETQYF.

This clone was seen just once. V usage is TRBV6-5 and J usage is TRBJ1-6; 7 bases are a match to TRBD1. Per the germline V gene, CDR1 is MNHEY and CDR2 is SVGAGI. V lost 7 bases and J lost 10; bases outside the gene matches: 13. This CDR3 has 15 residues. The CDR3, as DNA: TGTGCCAGCAAGCCCAGAGGACAGGTCACATCACCCCTCCACTTT. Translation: CASKPRGQVTSPLHF.

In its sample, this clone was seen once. In DNA form, the CDR3 reads TGTGCCAGCAGCCCCCAGCAGCCGCCAGATACGCAGTATTTT. This sequence encodes CASSPQQPPDTQYF. The J gene is TRBJ2-3, the V gene TRBV5-4; no clear D. V was shortened by 4 bases and J by 4 bases, with 13 bases between the two germline ends. This CDR3 is 14 amino acids long. Germline V lookup: CDR1 SGHNT, CDR2 YYREEE (reference sequence).

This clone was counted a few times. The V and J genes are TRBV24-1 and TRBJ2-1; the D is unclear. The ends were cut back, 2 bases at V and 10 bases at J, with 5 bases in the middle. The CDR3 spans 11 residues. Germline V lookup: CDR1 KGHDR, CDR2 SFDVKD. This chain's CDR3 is CATSDSKEQFF. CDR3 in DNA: TGTGCCACCAGTGATTCAAAGGAGCAGTTCTTC.

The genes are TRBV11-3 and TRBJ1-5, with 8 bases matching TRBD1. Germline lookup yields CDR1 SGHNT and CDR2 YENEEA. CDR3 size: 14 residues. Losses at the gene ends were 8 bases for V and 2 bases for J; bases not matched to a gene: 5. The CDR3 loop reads CASLPGQGNQPQHF. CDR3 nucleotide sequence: TGTGCCAGCCTGCCGGGACAGGGCAATCAGCCCCAGCATTTT.